Sequencing of this T cell receptor (beta chain) was carried out in a study of molecular identifiers for immune sequencing clone quantification. The sample holds many counts of this clonotype. Its antigen is not known. Between about 19,000 and 1,000,000 sorted cells, with 10%, 30% or 50% RNA, yielded naive CD8 libraries. CD8+CD4-CCR7+CD45RA+ sorting gave the naive CD8 T cells. The use of previously described methods and listed TCR primers produced the bulk TCR libraries. MiXCR, applied by TCRdb to the PCR reads, yields one record per CDR3 protein. The sample has over 600,000 distinct CDR3 sequences, less than 20% seen once; the top ten hold around 0.9%. Study-wide points: Identical TCR molecules sharing a barcode could underestimate highly expanded clone sizes.

The V gene lost 7 bases and the J gene lost 6 bases, with 9 bases spanning the gap. This CDR3 has 12 amino acids. Per germline, CDR1 LNHDA and CDR2 SQIVND (reference sequence). Material for sequencing was naive CD8+ T cells from blood, with Jurkat cell RNA spiked in. Subset noted: FACS-sorted CD8+CD4-CCR7+CD45RA+ naive T cells. The sequence was collected from a human donor in good health. Some libraries in this study had Jurkat cell RNA spiked in. The chain couples TRBV19 to TRBJ2-2; D is unclear. The CDR3 sequence: CASTHGSGELFF. In DNA form, the CDR3 reads TGTGCCAGTACCCACGGGTCCGGGGAGCTGTTTTTT. The full variable domain, completed using reference TRBV19 and TRBJ2-2, is DGGITQSPKYLFRKEGQNVTLSCEQNLNHDAMYWYRQDPGQGLRLIYYSQIVNDFQKGDIAEGYSVSREKKESFPLTVTSAQKNPTAFYLCASTHGSGELFFGEGSRLTVL.